A single sample is the source of the 31 T cell receptor beta chains below, sequenced in a study of T-cell memory formation after mild COVID-19. TCRdb itself ran the 5' RACE reads through MiXCR, one entry per CDR3 protein. The repertoire includes roughly 350,000 distinct CDR3 sequences, 20% to 25% of them detected once, and about an eighth sits in the top ten. The sequencing sample was made of PBMCs or a T cell subset sorted from them (not recorded which). These receptors were taken from an adult woman who had mild COVID-19 (a few samples of this study predate the infection). Cell type and time point are not known.

This chain joins TRBV29-1 and TRBJ1-1; D gene ambiguous. Trimming took off 6 bases at V and 0 bases at J, with 11 bases between the two ends. CDR1 SQVTM and CDR2 ANQGSEA come from the germline V gene. The CDR3 covers 13 residues. The CDR3 spells CSVAVQLNTEAFF. In DNA, the CDR3 is TGCAGCGTAGCGGTCCAGCTGAACACTGAAGCTTTCTTT. Combining the CDR3 with reference TRBV29-1 and TRBJ1-1 gives the whole variable domain SAVISQKPSRDICQRGTSLTIQCQVDSQVTMMFWYRQQPGQSLTLIATANQGSEATYESGFVIDKFPISRPNLTFSTLTVSNMSPEDSSIYLCSVAVQLNTEAFFGQGTRLTVV.

This clonotype has only a few counts. V gene TRBV9 combines with J gene TRBJ2-3; D gene unclear. This CDR3 comprises 14 residues. The V end lost 0 bases, the J end lost 5 bases, and 10 bases lay between the germline ends. The germline V gene encodes CDR1 SGDLS and CDR2 YYNGEE. The CDR3 spells CASSVGLAGDTQYF. The CDR3 coding sequence is TGTGCCAGCAGCGTAGGGTTAGCCGGAGATACGCAGTATTTT.

This clonotype has only a few counts. The chain carries TRBV11-3 and TRBJ1-5; no clear D gene. V was clipped by 6 bases and J by 6 bases, with 15 bases between them. Germline-derived CDR1 and CDR2 are SGHNT and YENEEA. The CDR3 has 14 residues. The CDR3 loop is CASSKGGSSQPQHF. As DNA, the CDR3 is TGTGCCAGCAGTAAAGGCGGGTCCAGTCAGCCCCAGCATTTT.

This clonotype occurred once. This chain connects TRBV18 to TRBJ2-3, with no clear D. The V and J ends lost 4 bases and 2 bases respectively, with 13 bases between them. The CDR3 totals 15 residues. Germline CDR1 is KGHSH and CDR2 is LQKENI. The CDR3 spells CASSLTKVSTDTQYF. Here the CDR3 DNA reads TGTGCCAGCTCACTAACCAAGGTCTCCACAGATACGCAGTATTTT. Looking up the rest from reference TRBV18 and TRBJ2-3 gives the full variable domain: NAGVMQNPRHLVRRRGQEARLRCSPMKGHSHVYWYRQLPEEGLKFMVYLQKENIIDESGMPKERFSAEFPKEGPSILRIQQVVRGDSAAYFCASSLTKVSTDTQYFGPGTRLTVL.

The chain couples TRBV5-1 to TRBJ1-1; 7 bases are shared with TRBD1. Germline-derived CDR1 and CDR2 are SGHRS and YFSETQ. The V segment lost 5 bases and the J segment 7 bases; nucleotides outside the gene matches: 11. This CDR3 is built from 14 residues. The CDR3 loop is CASRRDSAGGEAFF. The CDR3 nucleotides are TGCGCCAGCAGGCGGGACAGTGCAGGGGGTGAAGCTTTCTTT.

This clonotype was found many times. J is TRBJ2-7 and V is TRBV4-3; TRBD2 agrees at 12 bases. Germline V gene lookup returns CDR1 LGHNA and CDR2 YSLEER. V gave up 1 base and J gave up 5 bases; unmatched junction bases: 0. The CDR3 spans 14 residues. The CDR3, as DNA: TGCGCCAGCAGCCAAGGACTAGCGGGAGACGAGCAGTACTTC. Translating it yields CASSQGLAGDEQYF.

V and J are TRBV21-1 and TRBJ1-4; the listed D gene, TRBD1, was not tested against the DNA. TRBV21-1 is labeled a pseudogene. There are 17 residues in the CDR3. The DNA of the CDR3 is TGTGCCAGCAGCAATTGGACAGGGCCCCAACTTAATGAAAAACTGTTTTTT. This encodes CASSNWTGPQLNEKLFF.

This clonotype showed up just a few times. The V call is TRBV7-8, the J call TRBJ2-7; 7 bases fit TRBD1. Germline CDR1 and CDR2: SGHVS and FQNEAQ. V trimming: 3 bases; J trimming: 3 bases; junction bases outside the gene matches: 8. CDR3 length equals 15 residues. In DNA, the CDR3 is TGTGCCAGCAGCTTTCAGACAGGGAGCTACTACGAGCAGTACTTC. This sequence encodes CASSFQTGSYYEQYF. The whole variable domain, filled in from reference TRBV7-8 and TRBJ2-7, reads GAGVSQSPRYKVAKRGQDVALRCDPISGHVSLFWYQQALGQGPEFLTYFQNEAQLDKSGLPSDRFFAERPEGSVSTLKIQRTQQEDSAVYLCASSFQTGSYYEQYFGPGTRLTVT.

This clonotype was seen only a few times. This chain uses TRBV20-1 with TRBJ2-7; 10 bases line up with TRBD2. This CDR3 is built from 16 residues. Germline-derived CDR1 and CDR2 are DFQATT and SNEGSKA (reference sequence). After removal of 2 bases from V and 6 bases from J, the junction contained 13 bases not matched to a gene. The CDR3 sequence: CSARNHLAGGRSEQYF. The CDR3 DNA reads as TGCAGTGCTAGAAACCACTTAGCGGGAGGCAGGAGCGAGCAGTACTTC.

This clonotype was detected a few times. The genes are TRBV20-1 and TRBJ1-5, with D possibly TRBD1 on 5 matching bases. The CDR3 is 12 residues long. The germline gives CDR1 DFQATT, CDR2 SNEGSKA (reference sequence). V lost 5 bases and J 4 bases, leaving 9 bases between the germline ends. The CDR3 DNA reads as TGCAGTGCTTGTCAGGGAAATCAGCCCCAGCATTTT. Translated: CSACQGNQPQHF.

This rearrangement joins TRBV5-6 to TRBJ2-3; perhaps D is TRBD1 or TRBD2 (5 bases each). Trimming took off 0 bases at V and 3 bases at J, with 14 bases between the two ends. Germline CDR1 and CDR2: SGHDT and YYEEEE. This CDR3 region has 16 residues. The CDR3 spells CASSLEAQGVTDTQYF. DNA for the CDR3: TGTGCCAGCAGCTTGGAAGCGCAGGGAGTAACAGATACGCAGTATTTT.

The rearrangement links TRBV7-8 to TRBJ2-3; D tentatively reads TRBD1 or TRBD2 (5 bases each). The CDR3 contains 16 residues. V gave up 3 bases and J gave up 4 bases, with 17 bases separating them. The germline V gene encodes CDR1 SGHVS and CDR2 FQNEAQ. In DNA form, the CDR3 reads TGTGCCAGCAGCTTCCTAGAAGGGACCAGGGCAGATACGCAGTATTTT. It translates to CASSFLEGTRADTQYF.

This clonotype came up many times. V usage is TRBV29-1 and J usage is TRBJ1-1; TRBD1 might be the D (6 bases). Trimming stripped 3 bases from V and 6 bases from J, with 20 bases between. This CDR3 spans 15 amino acids. Germline V gene data show CDR1 as SQVTM and CDR2 as ANQGSEA. The CDR3 nucleotides read TGCAGCGTTGAGGACAGCGGAATCTCAGTGGCTGAAGCTTTCTTT. This codes for CSVEDSGISVAEAFF.

This clonotype turned up a few times. The rearrangement uses TRBV18 and TRBJ2-1; TRBD2 matches at 8 bases. Trimming removed 3 bases from V and 5 bases from J; junction bases left unmatched: 12. CDR3 length: 17 residues. Germline CDR1 KGHSH, CDR2 LQKENI. This chain's CDR3 is CASSPARAGAGDNEQFF. In nucleotides, the CDR3 is TGTGCCAGCTCACCGGCCCGAGCGGGGGCGGGAGACAATGAGCAGTTCTTC.

This rearrangement joins TRBV6-2 or TRBV6-3 to TRBJ2-7, with TRBD2 matching over 8 bases. Germline V CDR1 and CDR2: MNHEY, SVGEGT. The CDR3 sequence is 14 residues long. Trimming took 5 bases from V and 4 from J; bases not matched to a gene: 7. The CDR3 reads CASSPGGGRYEQYF. The CDR3 DNA is TGTGCCAGCAGTCCCGGTGGCGGGAGGTACGAGCAGTACTTC.

The chain is built from TRBV9 and TRBJ2-3, with D possibly TRBD2 on 6 matching bases. The CDR3 extends over 15 amino acids. Germline-derived CDR1 and CDR2 are SGDLS and YYNGEE. V was cut by 1 base and J by 2 bases, with 11 bases left in between. In nucleotides, the CDR3 is TGTGCCAGCAGCGTACGCGGGGAGATCACAGATACGCAGTATTTT. Its translation is CASSVRGEITDTQYF.

V usage is TRBV18 and J usage is TRBJ2-3; D ambiguous. The CDR3 consists of 14 residues. Trimming shortened V by 6 bases and J by 5 bases, and 15 bases separated the two germline ends. Looked up from germline, CDR1 is KGHSH and CDR2 is LQKENI. The CDR3 DNA follows: TGTGCCAGCTCGCCCGGGCGAGCAGGAGATACGCAGTATTTT. Residues: CASSPGRAGDTQYF.

V usage is TRBV5-6 and J usage is TRBJ1-4; TRBD1 aligns across 10 bases. Germline V gives CDR1 SGHDT, CDR2 YYEEEE. This CDR3 has 15 residues. The junction had 5 bases not matched to a gene; V was cut back by 4 bases and J by 5 bases. The CDR3 coding sequence is TGTGCCAGCAGCGGGACAGGGGTGACGAATGAAAAACTGTTTTTT. Translation: CASSGTGVTNEKLFF.

V gene TRBV12-3 or TRBV12-4 combines with J gene TRBJ1-3, with D perhaps matching TRBD1 (6 bases). Trimming removed 6 bases at V and 8 bases at J, with 20 bases between. This CDR3 region has 15 residues. CDR3 coding DNA: TGTGCCAGCAGGCTGGACAGCTCTAGCGCGGACACCATATATTTT. Its translation: CASRLDSSSADTIYF.

This clonotype was seen a few times. This chain uses TRBV5-1 with TRBJ2-5; no definite D call. The germline V gene has CDR1 SGHRS and CDR2 YFSETQ. The CDR3 covers 13 residues. V dropped 4 bases and J dropped 4 bases, with 11 bases sitting between them. This chain's CDR3 is CASSPPSVETQYF. The CDR3 coding sequence is TGCGCCAGCAGCCCCCCGTCCGTAGAGACCCAGTACTTC.

V is TRBV7-2 and J is TRBJ2-3; 11 nucleotides agree with TRBD2. The junction had 5 bases not matched to a gene; V was cut back by 5 bases and J by 1 base. The germline gives CDR1 SGHTA, CDR2 FQGNSA. The CDR3 length is 16 residues. The DNA of the CDR3 is TGTGCCAGCAGCCGTAGCGGGGGGGCACGCACAGATACGCAGTATTTT. Translation gives CASSRSGGARTDTQYF.

The rearrangement joins TRBV4-1 to TRBJ2-1; D is perhaps TRBD1 or TRBD2 (6 bases each). The CDR3 has 15 amino acids. CDR1 MGHRA and CDR2 YSYEKL come from the germline V gene. The V end was cut by 3 bases, the J end by 6 bases, with 15 bases between. The CDR3 region is CASSQLVEGGNEQFF. The CDR3 nucleotides are TGCGCCAGCAGCCAGTTGGTAGAGGGGGGCAATGAGCAGTTCTTC.

This clonotype was observed a few times. The chain has TRBV7-9 and TRBJ2-7, with 8 bases matching TRBD1. The J segment lost 3 bases and the V segment lost 5 bases, leaving 9 bases of the junction unmatched. The CDR3 is 15 residues long. Germline assignment: CDR1 SEHNR and CDR2 FQNEAQ (reference sequence). The CDR3 sequence: CASSKDRGKGYEQYF. In DNA form, the CDR3 reads TGTGCCAGCAGCAAAGACAGGGGTAAGGGCTACGAGCAGTACTTC.

CDR3 DNA: TGTGCCAGCAGTTTAGCGGGGTACTACAATGAGCAGTTCTTC. Amino acids: CASSLAGYYNEQFF. The chain joins TRBV27 to TRBJ2-1, with D perhaps matching TRBD2 (6 bases). In germline, CDR1 is MNHEY, CDR2 SMNVEV (reference sequence). V was pared by 2 bases and J by 3 bases, with 8 bases between. The CDR3 length is 14 residues.

The V call is TRBV28, the J call TRBJ2-5; 7 bases align to TRBD1. This CDR3 region has 13 residues. After removal of 7 bases from V and 3 bases from J, the junction contained 5 bases not matched to a gene. Germline V lookup: CDR1 MDHEN, CDR2 SYDVKM. As DNA, the CDR3 is TGTGCCAGCACTCTCGGACAGGAAGAGACCCAGTACTTC. Translated: CASTLGQEETQYF.

This clonotype was counted a few times. The CDR3 sequence: CASREQTGFFAEAFF. The CDR3 DNA sequence: TGTGCCAGCAGGGAACAGACAGGTTTTTTCGCTGAAGCTTTCTTT. The genes are TRBV27 and TRBJ1-1; the D gene is possibly TRBD1 (6 bases). CDR1 MNHEY and CDR2 SMNVEV come from the germline V gene (reference sequence). The length of the CDR3 is 15 residues. The V end was cut by 6 bases, the J end by 6 bases, with 20 bases between.

This clonotype was seen a few times. The chain recombines TRBV7-8 with TRBJ1-1; TRBD1 matches at 7 bases. Germline lookup yields CDR1 SGHVS and CDR2 FQNEAQ. This CDR3 has 15 amino acids. Germline trimming cut 5 bases from V and 5 bases from J; bases unmatched to any gene: 11. In DNA form, the CDR3 reads TGTGCCAGCAGCCCGAATCGACAGGGTCGAACTGAAGCTTTCTTT. Protein product: CASSPNRQGRTEAFF.

This clonotype showed up just a few times. The chain combines TRBV6-5 with TRBJ1-6; D remains unclear. From germline, CDR1 is MNHEY and CDR2 SVGAGI. The CDR3 is 14 residues long. The V gene lost 5 bases and the J gene lost 9 bases, with 14 bases spanning the gap. CDR3 DNA sequence: TGTGCCAGCAGTGACGGAGTGATGGTTTCACCCCTCCACTTT. This encodes CASSDGVMVSPLHF.

The V call is TRBV24-1, the J call TRBJ1-1; 8 nucleotides line up with TRBD1. The CDR3 has 13 residues. The germline V gene has CDR1 KGHDR and CDR2 SFDVKD. The ends lost 7 bases at V and 3 bases at J; junction bases unmatched: 3. Here the CDR3 reads CATSRTGHTEAFF. The CDR3 region has the DNA TGTGCCACCAGCCGGACAGGGCACACTGAAGCTTTCTTT.

Regarding this clonotype: At one of its ends the junction is not consistent with the germline gene, which may arise from a read error. The chain has TRBV7-7 and TRBJ2-2; TRBD1 agrees at 7 bases. CDR1 is SSHAT and CDR2 is FNYEAQ in the germline V gene (reference sequence). The CDR3 is 15 residues long. CDR3 in amino acids: CASSRTGHDTGELFF. CDR3 DNA: TGTGCTAGCAGCCGGACAGGACATGACACCGGGGAGCTGTTTTTT.

This rearrangement joins TRBV29-1 to TRBJ1-5; TRBD1 matches 8 bases. This CDR3 spans 14 amino acids. Germline V gene sequence: CDR1 SQVTM, CDR2 ANQGSEA. V was clipped by 4 bases and J by 3 bases; unmatched bases: 5. DNA of the CDR3: TGCAGCGTTGTGGGACAGGACCTCAATCAGCCCCAGCATTTT. Its protein is CSVVGQDLNQPQHF.